The 6 T cell receptor beta chains below were found in one sample sequenced in a study of glioma-infiltrating T cells. TCR alpha and beta CDR3 regions were amplified from RNA using iRepertoire nested multiplex PCR. Via MiXCR, TCRdb re-called the multiplex PCR reads, giving one row per CDR3 protein. This sample yields some 100,000 distinct CDR3 sequences, of which about 25% are seen a single time; around 30% belongs to the top ten. The sequenced sample consisted of glioma tissue, nonneoplastic brain tissue, or PBMCs (not recorded which). The receptors derive from a human donor with low-grade glioma or glioblastoma, undergoing nonglioma brain surgery, or in good health (not recorded which).

This clonotype showed up just a few times. This rearrangement joins TRBV18 to TRBJ2-5, with D possibly TRBD1 on 6 matching bases. This CDR3 region has 14 residues. Germline values: CDR1 KGHSH, CDR2 LQKENI. Trimming took off 6 bases at V and 1 base at J, with 12 bases between the two ends. The CDR3 DNA sequence: TGTGCCAGCTCCCCCCCGACAGGCCAAGAGACCCAGTACTTC. Encoded protein: CASSPPTGQETQYF.

This clonotype was seen a handful of times. This chain's CDR3 is CASSYRERGNTIYF. The DNA for the CDR3 is TGTGCCAGCAGCTACAGGGAGCGTGGAAACACCATATATTTT. The gene calls are TRBV13 and TRBJ1-3; a weak D match, TRBD1 (6 bases). The germline CDR1 and CDR2 sequences are PRHDT and FYEKMQ (reference sequence). CDR3 size: 14 residues. Trimming left V 4 bases short and J 3 bases short, with 10 bases between.

The chain carries TRBV30 and TRBJ2-1; D gene uncertain. The CDR3 runs 15 residues. Germline-derived CDR1 and CDR2 are GTSNPN and SVGIG (reference sequence). With 5 bases removed from V and 0 bases from J, the gap between germline ends came to 14 bases. In nucleotides, the CDR3 is TGTGCCTGGGACTCTGACTCGGGCTCCTACAATGAGCAGTTCTTC. It yields the protein CAWDSDSGSYNEQFF.

This clonotype appeared many times. This chain links TRBV7-9 with TRBJ2-7; no reliable D call. V lost 0 bases and J 5 bases, leaving 8 bases between the germline ends. The CDR3 spans 13 residues. CDR1 is SEHNR, CDR2 FQNEAQ, per germline (reference sequence). The CDR3 sequence is CASSLALRNEQYF. CDR3 bases: TGTGCCAGCAGCTTAGCCTTACGGAACGAGCAGTACTTC. Supplemented by reference TRBV7-9 and TRBJ2-7, the full variable domain reads DTGVSQNPRHKITKRGQNVTFRCDPISEHNRLYWYRQTLGQGPEFLTYFQNEAQLEKSRLLSDRFSAERPKGSFSTLEIQRTEQGDSAMYLCASSLALRNEQYFGPGTRLTVT.

The count of this clonotype is one. A much larger clone lies a single base off, so this may be a read error. The V call is TRBV29-1, the J call TRBJ2-1, with TRBD2 matching 7 bases. CDR3 length: 12 amino acids. Germline assignment: CDR1 SQVTM and CDR2 ANQGSEA. CDR3 loop: CSVDLGGGGQCF. The DNA for the CDR3 is TGCAGCGTTGATCTGGGCGGGGGAGGGCAGTGCTTC.

As for this clonotype: Since a much larger clone is just one base distant, this may be a read error. The rearrangement uses TRBV12-3 or TRBV12-4 and TRBJ1-1; 7 bases are a match to TRBD1. The CDR3 extends over 14 amino acids. V lost 11 bases, J lost 1 base, and 10 bases stayed unmatched. Here the CDR3 DNA reads TGTGCCGGCAAAAATCGGGACAGGAACACTGAAGCTTTCTTT. Residues: CAGKNRDRNTEAFF.